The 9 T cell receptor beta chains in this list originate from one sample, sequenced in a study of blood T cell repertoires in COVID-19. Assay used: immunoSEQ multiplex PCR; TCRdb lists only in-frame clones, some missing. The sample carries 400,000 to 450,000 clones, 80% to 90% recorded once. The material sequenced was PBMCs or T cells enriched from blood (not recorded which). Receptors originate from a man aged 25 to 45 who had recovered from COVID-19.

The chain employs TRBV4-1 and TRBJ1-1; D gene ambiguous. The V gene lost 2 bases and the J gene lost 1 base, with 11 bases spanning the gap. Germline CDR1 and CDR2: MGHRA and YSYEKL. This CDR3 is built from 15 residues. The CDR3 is CASSQKITANTEAFF. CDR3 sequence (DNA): TGCGCCAGCAGCCAAAAGATAACAGCGAACACTGAAGCTTTCTTT.

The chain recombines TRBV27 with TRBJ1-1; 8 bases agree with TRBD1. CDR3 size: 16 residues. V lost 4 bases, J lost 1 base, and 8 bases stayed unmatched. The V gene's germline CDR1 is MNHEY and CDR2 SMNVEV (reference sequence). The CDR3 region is CASSSRTGLGNTEAFF. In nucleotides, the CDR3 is TGTGCCAGCAGTTCAAGGACAGGGTTGGGGAACACTGAAGCTTTCTTT.

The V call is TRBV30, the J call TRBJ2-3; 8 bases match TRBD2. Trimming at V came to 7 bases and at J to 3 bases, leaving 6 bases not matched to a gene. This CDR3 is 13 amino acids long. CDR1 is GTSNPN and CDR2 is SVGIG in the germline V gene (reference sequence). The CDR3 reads CAYASGSTDTQYF. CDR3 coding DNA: TGTGCCTACGCCAGCGGGAGTACAGATACGCAGTATTTT.

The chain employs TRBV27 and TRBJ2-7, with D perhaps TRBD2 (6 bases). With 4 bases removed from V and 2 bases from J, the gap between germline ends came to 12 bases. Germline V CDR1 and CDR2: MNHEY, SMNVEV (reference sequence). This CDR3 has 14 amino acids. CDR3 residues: CASSWREDTYEQYF. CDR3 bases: TGTGCCAGCAGTTGGAGGGAGGATACCTACGAGCAGTACTTC.

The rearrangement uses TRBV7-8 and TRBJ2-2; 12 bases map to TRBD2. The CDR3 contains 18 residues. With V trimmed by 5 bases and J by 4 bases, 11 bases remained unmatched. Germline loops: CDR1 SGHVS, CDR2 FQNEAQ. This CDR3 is CASSQEGTSGRITGELFF. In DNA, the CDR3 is TGTGCCAGCAGCCAAGAGGGCACTAGCGGGAGGATCACCGGGGAGCTGTTTTTT.

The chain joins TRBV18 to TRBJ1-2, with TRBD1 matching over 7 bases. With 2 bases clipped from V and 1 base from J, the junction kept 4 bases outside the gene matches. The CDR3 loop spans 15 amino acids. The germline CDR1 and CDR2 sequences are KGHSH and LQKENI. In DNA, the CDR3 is TGTGCCAGCTCACCATCAGGGGGGTTTAACTATGGCTACACCTTC. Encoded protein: CASSPSGGFNYGYTF.

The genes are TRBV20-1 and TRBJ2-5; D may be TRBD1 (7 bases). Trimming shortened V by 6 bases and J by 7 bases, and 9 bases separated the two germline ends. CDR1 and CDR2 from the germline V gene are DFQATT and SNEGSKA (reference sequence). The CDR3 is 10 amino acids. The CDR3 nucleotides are TGCAGTGCCAGGGGGGCGACCCAGTACTTC. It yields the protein CSARGATQYF.

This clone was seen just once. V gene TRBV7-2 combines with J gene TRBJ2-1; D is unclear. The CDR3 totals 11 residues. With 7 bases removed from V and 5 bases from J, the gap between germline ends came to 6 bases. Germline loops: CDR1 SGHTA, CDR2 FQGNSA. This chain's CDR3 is CASTPHNEQFF. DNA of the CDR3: TGTGCCAGCACCCCTCACAATGAGCAGTTCTTC.

The CDR3 loop reads CASTPGLAGGPHYNEQFF. As DNA, the CDR3 is TGTGCCAGCACCCCTGGACTAGCGGGAGGGCCGCACTACAATGAGCAGTTCTTC. The chain recombines TRBV21-1 with TRBJ2-1; the table's TRBD2 call for D was not verified on the DNA. TRBV21-1 is flagged as a pseudogene. The CDR3 contains 18 residues.